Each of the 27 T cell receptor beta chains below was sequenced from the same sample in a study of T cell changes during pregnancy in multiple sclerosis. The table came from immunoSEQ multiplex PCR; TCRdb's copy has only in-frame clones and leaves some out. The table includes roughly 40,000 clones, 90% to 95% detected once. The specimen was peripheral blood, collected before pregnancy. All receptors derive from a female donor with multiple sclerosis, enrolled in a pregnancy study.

In DNA form, the CDR3 reads TGTGCCAGTCGACAGGGGGTGAATTCGGTGCAGTACTTC. This codes for CASRQGVNSVQYF. The V and J genes are TRBV2 and TRBJ2-7; 9 nucleotides match TRBD1. J gave up 9 bases and V 9 bases, and 12 bases lay outside the gene matches. The CDR3 has 13 amino acids. CDR1 and CDR2 from the germline V gene are SNHLY and FYNNEI.

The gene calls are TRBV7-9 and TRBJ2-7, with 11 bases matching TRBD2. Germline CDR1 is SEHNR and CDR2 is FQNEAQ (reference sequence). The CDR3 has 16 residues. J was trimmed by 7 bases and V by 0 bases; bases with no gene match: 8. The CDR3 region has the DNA TGTGCCAGCAGCTTAGCCCGACTAGCGGGACGGCAAGAGCAGTACTTC. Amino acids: CASSLARLAGRQEQYF.

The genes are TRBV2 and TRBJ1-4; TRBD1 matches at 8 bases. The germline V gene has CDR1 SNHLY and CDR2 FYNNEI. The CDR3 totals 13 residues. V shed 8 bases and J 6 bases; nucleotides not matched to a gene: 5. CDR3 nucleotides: TGTGCCAGCGAACAGGGGGTCTATGAAAAACTGTTTTTT. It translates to CASEQGVYEKLFF. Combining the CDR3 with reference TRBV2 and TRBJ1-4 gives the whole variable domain EPEVTQTPSHQVTQMGQEVILRCVPISNHLYFYWYRQILGQKVEFLVSFYNNEISEKSEIFDDQFSVERPDGSNFTLKIRSTKLEDSAMYFCASEQGVYEKLFFGSGTQLSVL.

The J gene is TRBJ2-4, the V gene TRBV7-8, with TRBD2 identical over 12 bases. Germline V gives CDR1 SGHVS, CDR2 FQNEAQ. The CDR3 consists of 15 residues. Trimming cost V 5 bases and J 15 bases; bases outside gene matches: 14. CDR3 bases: TGTGCCAGCAGCGGCCAGACTAGCGGGAGCCCATCTCGGTACTTC. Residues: CASSGQTSGSPSRYF.

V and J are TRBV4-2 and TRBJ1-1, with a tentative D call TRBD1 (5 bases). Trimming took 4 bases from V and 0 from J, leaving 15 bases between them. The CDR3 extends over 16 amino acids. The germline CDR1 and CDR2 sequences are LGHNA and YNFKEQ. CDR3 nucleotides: TGTGCCAGCAGCCGCCCCTGGGGCTCCATGAACACTGAAGCTTTCTTT. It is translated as CASSRPWGSMNTEAFF.

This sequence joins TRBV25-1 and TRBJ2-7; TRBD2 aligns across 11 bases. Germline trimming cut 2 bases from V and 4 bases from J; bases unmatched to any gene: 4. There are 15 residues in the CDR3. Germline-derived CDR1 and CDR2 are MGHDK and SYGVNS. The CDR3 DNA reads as TGTGCCAGCAGTGAAACTAGCGGGAGTCTATACGAGCAGTACTTC. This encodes CASSETSGSLYEQYF.

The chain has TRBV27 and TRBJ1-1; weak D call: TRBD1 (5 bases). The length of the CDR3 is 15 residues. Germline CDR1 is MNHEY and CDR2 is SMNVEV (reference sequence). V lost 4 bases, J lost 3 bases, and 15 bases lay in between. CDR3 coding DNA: TGTGCCAGCAGTTGGGTTCAGGGAGGCCACACTGAAGCTTTCTTT. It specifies CASSWVQGGHTEAFF.

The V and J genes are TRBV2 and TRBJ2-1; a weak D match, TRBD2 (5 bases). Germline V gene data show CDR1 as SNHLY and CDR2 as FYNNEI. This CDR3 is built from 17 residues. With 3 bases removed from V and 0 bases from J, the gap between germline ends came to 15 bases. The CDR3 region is CASSDVGVGRSYNEQFF. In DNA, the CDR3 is TGTGCCAGCAGTGATGTCGGGGTCGGACGCTCCTACAATGAGCAGTTCTTC.

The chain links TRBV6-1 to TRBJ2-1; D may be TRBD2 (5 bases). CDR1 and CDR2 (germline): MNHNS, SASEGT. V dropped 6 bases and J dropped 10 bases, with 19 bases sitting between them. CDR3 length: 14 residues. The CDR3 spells CASSDNPISGEQFF. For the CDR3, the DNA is TGTGCCAGCAGCGATAACCCCATTTCGGGGGAGCAGTTCTTC.

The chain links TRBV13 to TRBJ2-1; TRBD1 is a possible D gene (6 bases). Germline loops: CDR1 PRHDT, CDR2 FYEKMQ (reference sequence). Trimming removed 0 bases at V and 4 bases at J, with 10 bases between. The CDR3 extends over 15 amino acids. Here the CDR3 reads CASSLGRGYYNEQFF. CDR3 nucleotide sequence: TGTGCCAGCAGCTTAGGCAGGGGCTATTACAATGAGCAGTTCTTC.

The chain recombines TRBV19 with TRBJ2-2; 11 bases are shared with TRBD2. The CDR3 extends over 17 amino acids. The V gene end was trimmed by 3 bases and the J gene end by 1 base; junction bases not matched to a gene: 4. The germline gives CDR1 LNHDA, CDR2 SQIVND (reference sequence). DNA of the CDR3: TGTGCCAGTAGTATCTCCCTAGCGGGAGGGAACACCGGGGAGCTGTTTTTT. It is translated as CASSISLAGGNTGELFF.

CDR3 sequence reads: CASRTGTGGRQPQHF. Written as DNA, the CDR3 is TGTGCCAGCAGAACCGGGACAGGGGGCAGGCAGCCCCAGCATTTT. V and J are TRBV28 and TRBJ1-5, with 12 nucleotides matching TRBD1. The germline V gene has CDR1 MDHEN and CDR2 SYDVKM. Trimming cost V 6 bases and J 7 bases; bases outside gene matches: 7. This CDR3 comprises 15 residues.

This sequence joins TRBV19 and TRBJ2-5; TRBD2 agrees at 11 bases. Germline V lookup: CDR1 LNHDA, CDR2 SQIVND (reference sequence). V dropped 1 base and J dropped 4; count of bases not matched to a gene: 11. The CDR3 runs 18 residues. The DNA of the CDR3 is TGTGCCAGTAGTATAGGACTAGCGGGACTGCGTTCACGAGAGACCCAGTACTTC. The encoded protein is CASSIGLAGLRSRETQYF.

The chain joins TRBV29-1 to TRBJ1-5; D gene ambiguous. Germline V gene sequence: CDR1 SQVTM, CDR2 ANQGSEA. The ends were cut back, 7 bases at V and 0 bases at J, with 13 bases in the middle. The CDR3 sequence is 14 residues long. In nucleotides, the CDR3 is TGCAGCGGGAAGGACTACTATAGCAATCAGCCCCAGCATTTT. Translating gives CSGKDYYSNQPQHF. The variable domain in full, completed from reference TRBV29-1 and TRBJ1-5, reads SAVISQKPSRDICQRGTSLTIQCQVDSQVTMMFWYRQQPGQSLTLIATANQGSEATYESGFVIDKFPISRPNLTFSTLTVSNMSPEDSSIYLCSGKDYYSNQPQHFGDGTRLSIL.

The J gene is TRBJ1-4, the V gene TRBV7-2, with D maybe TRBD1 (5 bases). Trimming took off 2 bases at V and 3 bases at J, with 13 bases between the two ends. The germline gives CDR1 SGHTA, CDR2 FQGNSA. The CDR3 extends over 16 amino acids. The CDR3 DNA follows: TGTGCCAGCAGCTTAAATCTTGGAGGGGCTAATGAAAAACTGTTTTTT. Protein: CASSLNLGGANEKLFF.

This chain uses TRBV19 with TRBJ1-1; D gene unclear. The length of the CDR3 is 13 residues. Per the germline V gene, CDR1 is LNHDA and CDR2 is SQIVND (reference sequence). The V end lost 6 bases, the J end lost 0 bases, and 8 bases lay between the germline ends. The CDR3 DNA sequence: TGTGCCAGTAGCGGAGATTTGAACACTGAAGCTTTCTTT. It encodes CASSGDLNTEAFF.

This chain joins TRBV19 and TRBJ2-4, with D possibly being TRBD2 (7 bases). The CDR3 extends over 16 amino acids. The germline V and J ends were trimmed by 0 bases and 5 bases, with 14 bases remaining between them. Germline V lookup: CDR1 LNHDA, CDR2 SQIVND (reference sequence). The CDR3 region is CASSIEGGAQENIQYF. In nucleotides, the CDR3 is TGTGCCAGTAGTATAGAAGGGGGGGCGCAGGAAAACATTCAGTACTTC.

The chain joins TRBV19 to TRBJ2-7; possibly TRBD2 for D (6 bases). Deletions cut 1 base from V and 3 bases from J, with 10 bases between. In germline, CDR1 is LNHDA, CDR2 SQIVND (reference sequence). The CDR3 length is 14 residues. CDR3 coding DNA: TGTGCCAGTAGTATAGTCGGGGGTATCTACGAGCAGTACTTC. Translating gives CASSIVGGIYEQYF.

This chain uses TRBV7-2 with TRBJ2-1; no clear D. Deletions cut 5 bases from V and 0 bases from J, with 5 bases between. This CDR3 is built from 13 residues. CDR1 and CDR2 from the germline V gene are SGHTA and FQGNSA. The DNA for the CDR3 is TGTGCCAGCAGCCCTAGCTCCTACAATGAGCAGTTCTTC. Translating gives CASSPSSYNEQFF.

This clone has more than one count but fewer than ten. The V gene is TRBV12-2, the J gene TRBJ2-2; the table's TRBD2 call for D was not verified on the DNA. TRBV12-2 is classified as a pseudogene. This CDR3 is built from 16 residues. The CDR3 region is CASRRGLGGGFGELFF. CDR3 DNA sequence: TGTGCAAGTCGCCGCGGACTAGGGGGAGGTTTCGGGGAGCTGTTTTTT.

CDR3 in amino acids: CASSPPSAVYNEQFF. As DNA, the CDR3 is TGTGCCAGCTCACCACCGAGTGCCGTCTACAATGAGCAGTTCTTC. This chain connects TRBV18 to TRBJ2-1; no clear D. CDR1 and CDR2 from the germline V gene are KGHSH and LQKENI. CDR3 size: 15 residues. V dropped 0 bases and J dropped 3 bases, with 9 bases sitting between them.

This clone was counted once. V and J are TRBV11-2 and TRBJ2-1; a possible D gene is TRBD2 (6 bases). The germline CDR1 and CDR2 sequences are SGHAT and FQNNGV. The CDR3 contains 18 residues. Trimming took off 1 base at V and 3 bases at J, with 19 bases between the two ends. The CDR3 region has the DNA TGTGCCAGCAGCTTAGGCCCTTCCCTAGCGATCCTCTACAATGAGCAGTTCTTC. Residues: CASSLGPSLAILYNEQFF.

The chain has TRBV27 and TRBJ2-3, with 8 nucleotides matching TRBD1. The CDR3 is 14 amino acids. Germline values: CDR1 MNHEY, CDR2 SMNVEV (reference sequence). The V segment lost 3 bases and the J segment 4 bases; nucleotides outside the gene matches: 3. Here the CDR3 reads CASSFPGGADTQYF. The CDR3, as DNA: TGTGCCAGCAGTTTTCCAGGGGGCGCAGATACGCAGTATTTT.

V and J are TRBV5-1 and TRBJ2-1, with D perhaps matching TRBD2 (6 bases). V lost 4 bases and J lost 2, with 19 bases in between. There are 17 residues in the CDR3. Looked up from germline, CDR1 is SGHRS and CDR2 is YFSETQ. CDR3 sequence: CASSHNVWGGTYNEQFF. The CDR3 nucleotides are TGCGCCAGCAGCCATAACGTCTGGGGAGGCACCTACAATGAGCAGTTCTTC.

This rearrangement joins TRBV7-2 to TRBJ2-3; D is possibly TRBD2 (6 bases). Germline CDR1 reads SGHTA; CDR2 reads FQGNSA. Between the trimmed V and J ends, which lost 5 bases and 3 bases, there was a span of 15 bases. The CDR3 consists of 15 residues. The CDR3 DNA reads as TGTGCCAGCAGCCGTACGGGAGTCGGGACAGATACGCAGTATTTT. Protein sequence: CASSRTGVGTDTQYF.

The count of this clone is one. This chain's CDR3 is CASIAVSGTGDGYTF. Here the CDR3 DNA reads TGTGCCAGCATCGCAGTATCCGGGACAGGAGATGGCTACACCTTC. V and J are TRBV6-5 and TRBJ1-2; 8 positions match TRBD1. This CDR3 is built from 15 residues. Germline V gene data show CDR1 as MNHEY and CDR2 as SVGAGI. The junction had 13 bases not matched to a gene; V was cut back by 7 bases and J by 6 bases.

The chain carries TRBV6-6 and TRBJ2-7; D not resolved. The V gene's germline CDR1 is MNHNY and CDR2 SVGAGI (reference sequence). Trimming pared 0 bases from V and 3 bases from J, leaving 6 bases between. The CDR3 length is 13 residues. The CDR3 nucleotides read TGTGCCAGCAGTTACTCGACGGGCTACGAGCAGTACTTC. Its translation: CASSYSTGYEQYF.